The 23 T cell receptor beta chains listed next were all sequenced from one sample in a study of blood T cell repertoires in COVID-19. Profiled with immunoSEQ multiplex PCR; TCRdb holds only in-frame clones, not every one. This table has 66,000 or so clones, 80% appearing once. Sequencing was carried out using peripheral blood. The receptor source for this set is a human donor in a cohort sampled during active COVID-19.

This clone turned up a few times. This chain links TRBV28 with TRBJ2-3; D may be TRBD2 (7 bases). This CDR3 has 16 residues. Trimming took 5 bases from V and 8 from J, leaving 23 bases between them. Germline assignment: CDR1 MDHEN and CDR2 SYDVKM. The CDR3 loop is CASSPGLGGELVTQYF. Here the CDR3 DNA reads TGTGCCAGCAGTCCCGGACTAGGGGGAGAATTGGTTACGCAGTATTTT. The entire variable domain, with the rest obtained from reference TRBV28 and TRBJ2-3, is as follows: DVKVTQSSRYLVKRTGEKVFLECVQDMDHENMFWYRQDPGLGLRLIYFSYDVKMKEKGDIPEGYSVSREKKERFSLILESASTNQTSMYLCASSPGLGGELVTQYFGPGTRLTVL.

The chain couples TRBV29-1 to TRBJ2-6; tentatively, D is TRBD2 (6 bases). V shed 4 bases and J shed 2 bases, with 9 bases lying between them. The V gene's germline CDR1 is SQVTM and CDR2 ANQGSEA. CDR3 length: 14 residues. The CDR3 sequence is CSVAEGTGANVLTF. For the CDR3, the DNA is TGCAGCGTTGCGGAGGGGACTGGGGCCAACGTCCTGACTTTC.

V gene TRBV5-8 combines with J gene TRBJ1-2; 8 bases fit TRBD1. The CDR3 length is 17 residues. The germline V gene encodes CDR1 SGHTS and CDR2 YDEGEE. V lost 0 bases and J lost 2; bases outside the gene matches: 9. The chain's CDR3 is CASSLELTGAANYGYTF. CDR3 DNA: TGTGCCAGCAGCTTGGAACTGACAGGGGCGGCCAACTATGGCTACACCTTC.

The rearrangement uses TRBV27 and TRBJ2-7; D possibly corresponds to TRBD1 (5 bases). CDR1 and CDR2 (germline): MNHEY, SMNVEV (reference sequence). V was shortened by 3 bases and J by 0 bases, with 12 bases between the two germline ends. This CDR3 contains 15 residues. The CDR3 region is CASSLGQISSYEQYF. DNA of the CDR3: TGTGCCAGCAGTTTGGGGCAGATCAGCTCCTACGAGCAGTACTTC.

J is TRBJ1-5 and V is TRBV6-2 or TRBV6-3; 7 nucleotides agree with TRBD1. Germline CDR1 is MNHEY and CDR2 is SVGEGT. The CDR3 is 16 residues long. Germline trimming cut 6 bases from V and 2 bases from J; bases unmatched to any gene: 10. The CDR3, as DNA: TGTGCCAGCAGCGCAGACAGGGCGATCGGCAATCAGCCCCAGCATTTT. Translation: CASSADRAIGNQPQHF.

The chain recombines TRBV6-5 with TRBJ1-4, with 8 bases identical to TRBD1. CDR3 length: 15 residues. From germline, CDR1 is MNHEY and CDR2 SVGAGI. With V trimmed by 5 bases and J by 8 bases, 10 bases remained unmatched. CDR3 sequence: CASSLQGAPREKLFF. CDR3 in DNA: TGTGCCAGCAGTCTTCAGGGGGCGCCGAGGGAAAAACTGTTTTTT.

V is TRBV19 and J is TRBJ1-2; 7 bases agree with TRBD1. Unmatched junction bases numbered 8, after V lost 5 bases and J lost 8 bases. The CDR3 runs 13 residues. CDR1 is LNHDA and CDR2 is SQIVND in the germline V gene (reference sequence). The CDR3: CASSALQGIGYTF. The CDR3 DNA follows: TGTGCCAGTAGTGCGCTACAGGGGATCGGCTACACCTTC.

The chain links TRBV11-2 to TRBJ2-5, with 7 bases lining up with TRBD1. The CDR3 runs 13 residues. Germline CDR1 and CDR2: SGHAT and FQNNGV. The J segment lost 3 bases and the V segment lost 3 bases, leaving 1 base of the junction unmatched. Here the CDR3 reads CASSLTGKETQYF. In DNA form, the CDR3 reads TGTGCCAGCAGCTTGACAGGGAAAGAGACCCAGTACTTC.

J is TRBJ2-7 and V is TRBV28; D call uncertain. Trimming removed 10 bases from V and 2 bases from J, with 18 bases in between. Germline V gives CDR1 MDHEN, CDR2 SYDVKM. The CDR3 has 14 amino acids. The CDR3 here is CATTSPGFPYEQYF. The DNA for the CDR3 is TGTGCCACCACCTCCCCAGGCTTCCCCTACGAGCAGTACTTC.

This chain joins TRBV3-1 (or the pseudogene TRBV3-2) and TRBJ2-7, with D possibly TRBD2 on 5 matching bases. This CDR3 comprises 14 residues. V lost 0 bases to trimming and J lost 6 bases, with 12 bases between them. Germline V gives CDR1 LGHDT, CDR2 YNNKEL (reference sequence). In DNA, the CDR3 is TGTGCCAGCAGCCAAGATTTTAGCGCCCCCGAGCAGTACTTC. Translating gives CASSQDFSAPEQYF.

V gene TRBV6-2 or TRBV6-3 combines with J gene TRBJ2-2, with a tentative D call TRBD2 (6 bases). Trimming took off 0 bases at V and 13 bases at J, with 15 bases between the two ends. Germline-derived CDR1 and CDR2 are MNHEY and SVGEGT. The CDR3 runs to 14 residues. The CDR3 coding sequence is TGTGCCAGCAGTTACTCGAATCAAGCGGGTGGGCTGTTTTTT. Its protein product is CASSYSNQAGGLFF.

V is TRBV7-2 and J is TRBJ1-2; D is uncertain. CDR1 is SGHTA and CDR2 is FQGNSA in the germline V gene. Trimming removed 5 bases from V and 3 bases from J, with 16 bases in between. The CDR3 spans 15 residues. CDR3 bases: TGTGCCAGCAGCCCCACTGTTAGTGCGTACTATGGCTACACCTTC. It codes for CASSPTVSAYYGYTF.

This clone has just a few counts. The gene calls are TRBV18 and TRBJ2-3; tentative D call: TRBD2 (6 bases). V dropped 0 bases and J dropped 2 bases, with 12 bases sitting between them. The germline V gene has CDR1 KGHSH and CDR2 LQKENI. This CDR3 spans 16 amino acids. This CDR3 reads CASSPPGLPNTDTQYF. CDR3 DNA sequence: TGTGCCAGCTCACCACCGGGACTCCCTAACACAGATACGCAGTATTTT.

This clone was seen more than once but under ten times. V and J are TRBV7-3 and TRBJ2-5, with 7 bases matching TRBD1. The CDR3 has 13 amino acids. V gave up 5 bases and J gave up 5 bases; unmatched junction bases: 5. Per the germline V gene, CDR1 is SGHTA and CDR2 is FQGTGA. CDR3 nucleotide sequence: TGTGCCAGCAGCGTCGACAGGGACGAGACCCAGTACTTC. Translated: CASSVDRDETQYF.

CDR3 sequence reads: CASSATGGTTDTQYF. The CDR3 DNA reads TGTGCCAGCAGCGCCACAGGGGGCACCACAGATACGCAGTATTTT. V is TRBV9 and J is TRBJ2-3; 9 positions match TRBD1. The V segment lost 3 bases and the J segment 2 bases; nucleotides outside the gene matches: 4. The CDR3 totals 15 residues. CDR1 and CDR2 from the germline V gene are SGDLS and YYNGEE.

The CDR3 DNA sequence: TGTGCCAGCAGCTCGGGGGGCTGGGGTTACGAGCAGTACTTC. Translation gives CASSSGGWGYEQYF. The chain employs TRBV5-5 and TRBJ2-7; D is possibly TRBD2 (7 bases). The CDR3 has 14 residues. Germline CDR1 is SGHKS and CDR2 is YYEKEE (reference sequence). V lost 3 bases to trimming and J lost 4 bases, with 14 bases between them.

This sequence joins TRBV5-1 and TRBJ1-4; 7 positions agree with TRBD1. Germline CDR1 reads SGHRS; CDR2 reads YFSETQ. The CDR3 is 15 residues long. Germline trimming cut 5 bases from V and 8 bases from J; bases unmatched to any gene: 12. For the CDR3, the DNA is TGCGCCAGCAGGAGGAACACAGGGGACGGGGAAAAACTGTTTTTT. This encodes CASRRNTGDGEKLFF. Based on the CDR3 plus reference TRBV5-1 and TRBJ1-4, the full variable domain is KAGVTQTPRYLIKTRGQQVTLSCSPISGHRSVSWYQQTPGQGLQFLFEYFSETQRNKGNFPGRFSGRQFSNSRSEMNVSTLELGDSALYLCASRRNTGDGEKLFFGSGTQLSVL.

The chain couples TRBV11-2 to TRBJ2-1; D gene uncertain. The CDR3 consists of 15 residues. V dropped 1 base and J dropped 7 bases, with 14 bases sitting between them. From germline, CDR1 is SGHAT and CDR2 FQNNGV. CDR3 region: CASSLVPVTRNEQFF. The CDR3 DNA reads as TGTGCCAGCAGCTTAGTTCCGGTCACTCGGAATGAGCAGTTCTTC. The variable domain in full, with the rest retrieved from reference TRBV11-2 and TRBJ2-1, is EAGVAQSPRYKIIEKRQSVAFWCNPISGHATLYWYQQILGQGPKLLIQFQNNGVVDDSQLPKDRFSAERLKGVDSTLKIQPAKLEDSAVYLCASSLVPVTRNEQFFGPGTRLTVL.

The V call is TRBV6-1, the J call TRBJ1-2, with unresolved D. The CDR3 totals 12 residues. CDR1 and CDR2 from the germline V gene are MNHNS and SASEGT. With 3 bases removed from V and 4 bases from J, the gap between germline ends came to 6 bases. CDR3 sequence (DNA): TGTGCCAGCAGTGACGGGATCTATGGCTACACCTTC. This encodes CASSDGIYGYTF.

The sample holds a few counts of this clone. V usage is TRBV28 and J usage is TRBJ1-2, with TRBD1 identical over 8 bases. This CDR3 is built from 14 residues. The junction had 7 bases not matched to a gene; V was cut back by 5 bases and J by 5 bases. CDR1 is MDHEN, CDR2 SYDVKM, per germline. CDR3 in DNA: TGTGCCAGCAGTCTCGACAGGGGCCTTTATGGCTACACCTTC. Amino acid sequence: CASSLDRGLYGYTF.

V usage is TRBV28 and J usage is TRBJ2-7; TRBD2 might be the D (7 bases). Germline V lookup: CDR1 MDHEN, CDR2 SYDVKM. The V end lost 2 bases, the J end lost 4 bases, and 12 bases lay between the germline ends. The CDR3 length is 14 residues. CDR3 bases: TGTGCCAGCAGTTTACGGGGGGCGACTTACGAGCAGTACTTC. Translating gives CASSLRGATYEQYF.

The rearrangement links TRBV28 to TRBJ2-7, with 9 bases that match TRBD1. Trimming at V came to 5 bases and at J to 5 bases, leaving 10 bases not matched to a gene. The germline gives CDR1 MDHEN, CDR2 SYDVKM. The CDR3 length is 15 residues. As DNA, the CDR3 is TGTGCCAGCAGTGCCCAGACAGGGGGAACCCACGAGCAGTACTTC. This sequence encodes CASSAQTGGTHEQYF.

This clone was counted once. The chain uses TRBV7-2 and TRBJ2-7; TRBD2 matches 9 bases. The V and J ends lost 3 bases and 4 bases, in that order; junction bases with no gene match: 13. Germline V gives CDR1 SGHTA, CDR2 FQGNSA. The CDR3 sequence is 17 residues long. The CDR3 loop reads CASSLTGGRAVRYEQYF. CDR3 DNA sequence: TGTGCCAGCAGCTTGACAGGCGGGAGGGCCGTTAGGTACGAGCAGTACTTC.